The entry below describes one TCR beta chain. This entry is derived from a study of blood T cell repertoires in COVID-19. A case of COVID-19 had been met by exposed participants within 2 weeks before study entry. Original processing notes: Using reference gene primer amplification, nucleated cell counts were estimated. Profiling relied on immunoSEQ multiplex PCR, and the TCRdb table lists in-frame clones only, not all of them. That table gives V, J and clone size, and the DNA gave D and trimming. The sample records 200,000 to 250,000 clones, 75% to 90% being singletons. The origin of this receptor is a man in his fifties who had been exposed to COVID-19. Specimen: PBMCs or T cells enriched from blood (not recorded which).

This CDR3 is CASGVGRNTGELFF. The CDR3 region has the DNA TGTGCCAGCGGGGTAGGGAGGAACACCGGGGAGCTGTTTTTT. The rearrangement joins TRBV11-3 to TRBJ2-2; D possibly corresponds to TRBD2 (5 bases). V lost 8 bases, J lost 1 base, and 11 bases lay in between. This CDR3 is built from 14 residues. CDR1 is SGHNT, CDR2 YENEEA, per germline.